Following are 32 T cell receptor beta chains from one sample sequenced in a study of post-analysis software for immune sequencing data. These TCRs' antigens remain unknown. TCR beta cDNA libraries included unique molecular identifiers. TCRdb redid the calling of the PCR reads with MiXCR, one entry per CDR3 protein. The repertoire holds about 210,000 distinct CDR3 sequences, with roughly 30% as singletons. Study-wide findings and caveats: Comparison of patients with controls showed 5 or 6 TRBV segments more frequent in patients, TRBV5-6, TRBV5-1 and TRBV20-1 among them.

Sequenced material: blood. These receptor sequences come from a girl under 18 with multiple sclerosis.

For this clonotype: Being one base from a much bigger clone, this may be a read error. The genes are TRBV29-1 and TRBJ1-2, with a weak D call TRBD1 (5 bases). The germline gives CDR1 SQVTM, CDR2 ANQGSEA. The CDR3 sequence is 12 residues long. The CDR3 bases are TGCAGCGCCTCGCTAGGGGACTATGGCCACACCTTC. Protein: CSASLGDYGHTF.

CDR3 sequence reads: CASSLVLGSNNEQFF. CDR3 coding DNA: TGCGCCAGCAGCTTGGTTCTAGGGTCAAACAATGAGCAGTTCTTC. The gene calls are TRBV5-1 and TRBJ2-1; D remains ambiguous. Trimming cost V 0 bases and J 5 bases, with 12 bases left between them. There are 15 residues in the CDR3. The germline CDR1 and CDR2 sequences are SGHRS and YFSETQ.

The chain has TRBV5-4 and TRBJ1-2, with a weak D call TRBD1 (6 bases). This CDR3 has 14 residues. With 4 bases removed from V and 4 bases from J, the gap between germline ends came to 14 bases. CDR1 SGHNT and CDR2 YYREEE come from the germline V gene (reference sequence). DNA of the CDR3: TGTGCCAGCAGCCGAAACAGGGCCGGCTATGGCTACACCTTC. Protein product: CASSRNRAGYGYTF. The full variable domain, completed using reference TRBV5-4 and TRBJ1-2, is ETGVTQSPTHLIKTRGQQVTLRCSSQSGHNTVSWYQQALGQGPQFIFQYYREEENGRGNFPPRFSGLQFPNYSSELNVNALELDDSALYLCASSRNRAGYGYTFGSGTRLTVV.

In regard to this clonotype: A much larger clone differs by one base, so this may be a read error. The chain has TRBV5-1 and TRBJ2-1; either TRBD1 or TRBD2 may fit D (5 bases each). The length of the CDR3 is 17 residues. The V end was cut by 3 bases, the J end by 3 bases, with 19 bases between. The V gene's germline CDR1 is SGHRS and CDR2 YFSETQ. This chain's CDR3 is CASSSGTGPIFYNEQFF. CDR3 coding DNA: TGCGCCAGCAGCTCGGGAACAGGACCGATCTTCTACAATGAGCAGTTCTTC.

In its sample, this clonotype was seen many times. This chain links TRBV27 with TRBJ2-3; maybe TRBD2 (5 bases). The CDR3 sequence is 17 residues long. The germline gives CDR1 MNHEY, CDR2 SMNVEV (reference sequence). With 6 bases removed from V and 2 bases from J, the gap between germline ends came to 21 bases. The CDR3 DNA sequence: TGTGCCAGCAGCCTTACCGCACTAGACCCTTTCACAGATACGCAGTATTTT. This translates into CASSLTALDPFTDTQYF.

Comments on this clonotype: The junction does not match germline at one end; this may be a read error. The chain has TRBV29-1 and TRBJ2-1; D is perhaps TRBD1 (6 bases). The CDR3 runs to 14 residues. Germline V gives CDR1 SQVTM, CDR2 ANQGSEA. This CDR3 reads CSVEQRTERNGQFF. The CDR3 DNA follows: TGCAGCGTTGAACAGAGGACAGAAAGGAATGGGCAGTTCTTC.

This clonotype was seen at least ten times. The chain uses TRBV2 and TRBJ2-3, with 7 bases that match TRBD1. CDR1 and CDR2 (germline): SNHLY, FYNNEI. With 6 bases clipped from V and 4 bases from J, the junction kept 7 bases outside the gene matches. This CDR3 comprises 14 residues. The CDR3 coding sequence is TGTGCCAGCAGGTTCAGGGGGTACGCAGATACGCAGTATTTT. This codes for CASRFRGYADTQYF.

This clonotype occurred a few times. The chain recombines TRBV11-2 with TRBJ1-1, with no clear D. Per the germline V gene, CDR1 is SGHAT and CDR2 is FQNNGV. The CDR3 length is 15 residues. The germline V and J ends were trimmed by 0 bases and 1 base, with 9 bases remaining between them. CDR3 region: CASSLDPKTNTEAFF. In DNA, the CDR3 is TGTGCCAGCAGCTTAGACCCCAAAACGAACACTGAAGCTTTCTTT.

This clonotype was recorded at least ten times. The J gene is TRBJ2-7, the V gene TRBV6-1; unclear D gene. Between the trimmed V and J ends, which lost 3 bases and 5 bases, there was a span of 14 bases. The CDR3 sequence is 14 residues long. The germline V gene has CDR1 MNHNS and CDR2 SASEGT. In DNA form, the CDR3 reads TGTGCCAGCAGTGACTGGACGGGTACTGACGAGCAGTACTTC. Its protein product is CASSDWTGTDEQYF.

A note on this clonotype: A read error may be the cause here, since a much bigger clone is one base away. This sequence joins TRBV28 and TRBJ2-3; no clear D. The CDR3 spans 15 residues. Germline assignment: CDR1 MDHEN and CDR2 SYDVKM. V lost 4 bases, J lost 4 bases, and 15 bases lay in between. CDR3 region: CASSSRRSGADTQYF. The CDR3 DNA follows: TGTGCCAGCAGTTCTCGACGGTCCGGCGCAGATACGCAGTATTTT.

Concerning this clonotype: Possible read error: a much larger clone is one base away. This chain joins TRBV5-6 and TRBJ2-5; D not resolved. Germline V CDR1 and CDR2: SGHDT, YYEEEE. V lost 4 bases and J lost 3, with 4 bases in between. The length of the CDR3 is 11 residues. The CDR3 is CASSQKETQYF. CDR3 DNA: TGTGCCAGCAGCCAAAAAGAGACCCAGTACTTC. The variable domain in full, with the rest retrieved from reference TRBV5-6 and TRBJ2-5, is DAGVTQSPTHLIKTRGQQVTLRCSPKSGHDTVSWYQQALGQGPQFIFQYYEEEERQRGNFPDRFSGHQFPNYSSELNVNALLLGDSALYLCASSQKETQYFGPGTRLLVL.

This clonotype was seen at least ten times. V usage is TRBV29-1 and J usage is TRBJ2-1; 7 bases line up with TRBD2. The germline CDR1 and CDR2 sequences are SQVTM and ANQGSEA. The V gene end was trimmed by 6 bases and the J gene end by 0 bases; junction bases not matched to a gene: 5. The CDR3 is 14 residues long. The CDR3 loop reads CSVLAEGSYNEQFF. CDR3 sequence (DNA): TGCAGCGTCCTAGCGGAAGGCTCCTACAATGAGCAGTTCTTC.

This chain connects TRBV5-1 to TRBJ1-1, with D perhaps TRBD1 (5 bases). Germline lookup yields CDR1 SGHRS and CDR2 YFSETQ. V lost 3 bases to trimming and J lost 3 bases, with 12 bases between them. CDR3 size: 14 residues. The CDR3 is CASSWQGSDTEAFF. Written as DNA, the CDR3 is TGCGCCAGCAGCTGGCAGGGAAGCGACACTGAAGCTTTCTTT.

CDR3 coding DNA: TGCAGTGCTCGTGACCCGATCGGGAATCAGCCCCAGCATTTT. Protein sequence: CSARDPIGNQPQHF. The chain employs TRBV20-1 and TRBJ1-5; D is unclear. The CDR3 is 14 amino acids. V was shortened by 5 bases and J by 4 bases, with 15 bases between the two germline ends. Germline V CDR1 and CDR2: DFQATT, SNEGSKA (reference sequence).

Many counts were recorded for this clonotype. The chain uses TRBV6-1 and TRBJ2-7, with 9 bases that match TRBD2. The CDR3 consists of 14 residues. V lost 7 bases to trimming and J lost 4 bases; unmatched junction nucleotides: 8. The germline V gene has CDR1 MNHNS and CDR2 SASEGT. CDR3 residues: CASTRREGRYEQYF. Here the CDR3 DNA reads TGTGCCAGCACCCGGCGGGAGGGTAGGTACGAGCAGTACTTC.

At least ten counts were recorded for this clonotype. The genes are TRBV21-1 and TRBJ2-7; no DNA check was done on the table's D call, TRBD1. TRBV21-1 is termed a pseudogene. The CDR3 consists of 16 residues. The CDR3 DNA follows: TGTGCCCGACCATCGGGCAGGGGGCCCCCTATCTACGAGCAGTACTTC. This codes for CARPSGRGPPIYEQYF.

This chain joins TRBV11-1 and TRBJ2-1, with 13 bases matching TRBD2. Gene TRBJ2-7 matches the end of the DNA better, so the J call may be wrong. Germline V gives CDR1 SGHAT, CDR2 FQDESV (reference sequence). The CDR3 totals 20 residues. This CDR3 is CASTPGGTSGGAFSYNEQYF. CDR3 sequence (DNA): TGTGCCAGCACCCCGGGCGGCACTAGCGGGGGGGCCTTCTCCTACAATGAGCAGTACTTC.

This clonotype appeared a few times. The chain links TRBV12-3 or TRBV12-4 to TRBJ1-6; D is undetermined. This CDR3 comprises 16 residues. Trimming took 0 bases from V and 10 from J, leaving 16 bases between them. CDR3 loop: CASSLARAGGGSPLHF. CDR3 DNA: TGTGCCAGCAGTTTAGCGCGGGCAGGCGGCGGATCACCCCTCCACTTT.

The CDR3 loop reads CASELGDRGRKEQYF. The DNA for the CDR3 is TGCGCCAGCGAGCTGGGCGACAGGGGGCGTAAAGAGCAGTACTTC. V gene TRBV5-1 combines with J gene TRBJ2-7, with TRBD1 matching over 10 bases. CDR1 is SGHRS and CDR2 is YFSETQ in the germline V gene. Trimming removed 7 bases from V and 7 bases from J; junction bases left unmatched: 14. This CDR3 is 15 amino acids long.

Only one count was recorded for this clonotype. A read error may be the cause here, since a much bigger clone is one base away. The J gene is TRBJ2-7, the V gene TRBV5-1; D uncertain. Trimming took off 1 base at V and 5 bases at J, with 13 bases between the two ends. The CDR3 contains 14 residues. The germline V gene encodes CDR1 SGHRS and CDR2 YFSETQ. CDR3: CASSLKRGWDEQYF. CDR3 nucleotide sequence: TGCGCCAGCAGCTTGAAGCGAGGCTGGGACGAGCAGTACTTC.

The V gene is TRBV7-2, the J gene TRBJ2-1; D remains unclear. The J call may be faulty, since TRBJ2-7 better matches the DNA end. Germline loops: CDR1 SGHTA, CDR2 FQGNSA. CDR3 length equals 18 residues. CDR3: CASSSKVGFLSSYNEQYF. CDR3 nucleotide sequence: TGTGCCAGCAGCTCGAAGGTGGGCTTTCTCAGCTCCTACAATGAGCAGTACTTC.

At least ten counts were recorded for this clonotype. The V and J genes are TRBV5-1 and TRBJ1-2; TRBD1 is a possible D gene (5 bases). Looked up from germline, CDR1 is SGHRS and CDR2 is YFSETQ. The ends were cut back, 4 bases at V and 6 bases at J, with 13 bases in the middle. The CDR3 extends over 13 amino acids. CDR3 in amino acids: CASSPTGGNGYTF. The CDR3 nucleotides are TGCGCCAGCAGCCCCACGGGGGGGAATGGCTACACCTTC.

In its sample, this clonotype was seen many times. The rearrangement links TRBV7-9 to TRBJ2-7, with 10 bases lining up with TRBD1. In germline, CDR1 is SEHNR, CDR2 FQNEAQ (reference sequence). The CDR3 is 13 amino acids. V gave up 8 bases and J gave up 6 bases; unmatched junction bases: 7. The CDR3 spells CASQGTGVSEQYF. The CDR3 DNA is TGTGCCAGCCAGGGGACAGGGGTTAGCGAGCAGTACTTC.

This clonotype was picked up many times. This rearrangement joins TRBV7-2 to TRBJ2-5; D possibly matches TRBD1 or TRBD2 (5 bases each). This CDR3 region has 14 residues. The germline gives CDR1 SGHTA, CDR2 FQGNSA. Trimming shortened V by 5 bases and J by 1 base, and 11 bases separated the two germline ends. The CDR3 protein is CASSRPGPQETQYF. In nucleotides, the CDR3 is TGTGCCAGCAGCCGACCGGGGCCCCAAGAGACCCAGTACTTC.

Many counts were recorded for this clonotype. The chain combines TRBV6-5 with TRBJ1-4; D possibly corresponds to TRBD1 (6 bases). CDR3 length: 15 amino acids. CDR1 and CDR2 from the germline V gene are MNHEY and SVGAGI. V was trimmed by 6 bases and J by 8 bases, leaving 19 bases between them. The CDR3 here is CASSRAGQGREKLFF. CDR3 DNA sequence: TGTGCCAGCAGCCGCGCAGGGCAGGGGAGGGAAAAACTGTTTTTT.

This clonotype was observed once. J is TRBJ1-1 and V is TRBV5-1; perhaps TRBD1 as D (6 bases). Germline V gives CDR1 SGHRS, CDR2 YFSETQ. Trimming pared 4 bases from V and 0 bases from J, leaving 10 bases between. The CDR3 is 14 amino acids. The CDR3 sequence: CASSKGQMNTEAFF. The CDR3 DNA reads TGCGCCAGCAGCAAGGGACAAATGAACACTGAAGCTTTCTTT.

About this clonotype itself: One end of the junction is discordant with germline, which a read error may explain. The V and J genes are TRBV28 and TRBJ2-5, with D tentatively TRBD1 or TRBD2 (5 bases each). Germline V gene data show CDR1 as MDHEN and CDR2 as SYDVKM. This CDR3 comprises 13 residues. CDR3 sequence: CASCSGGQETRYF. The CDR3, as DNA: TGTGCCAGCTGTTCTGGGGGTCAAGAGACCCGGTACTTC. Together with reference TRBV28 and TRBJ2-5, the CDR3 gives the full variable domain: DVKVTQSSRYLVKRTGEKVFLECVQDMDHENMFWYRQDPGLGLRLIYFSYDVKMKEKGDIPEGYSVSREKKERFSLILESASTNQTSMYLCASCSGGQETRYFGPGTRLLVL.

The rearrangement joins TRBV20-1 to TRBJ1-1; D unclear. Trimming pared 6 bases from V and 12 bases from J, leaving 14 bases between. CDR1 and CDR2 from the germline V gene are DFQATT and SNEGSKA (reference sequence). The CDR3 extends over 10 amino acids. The CDR3 sequence: CSAPPPRTFF. CDR3 nucleotide sequence: TGCAGTGCACCGCCCCCGAGGACTTTCTTT.

As concerns this clonotype: A much more abundant neighbour one base away suggests this may be a read error. Here the CDR3 reads CASSLGRNSHQETQYF. In DNA, the CDR3 is TGCGCCAGCAGCTTGGGGCGGAACTCGCACCAAGAGACCCAGTACTTC. The rearrangement links TRBV5-1 to TRBJ2-5; no reliable D call. Germline V CDR1 and CDR2: SGHRS, YFSETQ. This CDR3 comprises 16 residues. The V and J ends lost 0 bases and 0 bases respectively, with 12 bases between them.

The J gene is TRBJ2-3, the V gene TRBV2; 10 positions match TRBD2. This CDR3 has 14 residues. The germline gives CDR1 SNHLY, CDR2 FYNNEI. Trimming took 6 bases from V and 6 from J; bases not matched to a gene: 6. This CDR3 reads CASSISGGSDTQYF. The CDR3, as DNA: TGTGCCAGCAGCATTAGCGGGGGGTCCGATACGCAGTATTTT.

This clonotype was detected only a few times. The rearrangement links TRBV6-2 or TRBV6-3 to TRBJ1-5; D remains unclear. Germline V gene sequence: CDR1 MNHEY, CDR2 SVGEGT. The CDR3 consists of 14 residues. Trimming pared 8 bases from V and 0 bases from J, leaving 11 bases between. CDR3 nucleotides: TGTGCCAGCGGAGAGGTTTATAGCAATCAGCCCCAGCATTTT. It translates to CASGEVYSNQPQHF.

CDR3 in DNA: TGTGCCAGCAGCTCCGAGCGGGTAGGGGGGCAGTATTTT. This encodes CASSSERVGGQYF. The V call is TRBV7-2, the J call TRBJ2-3; possibly TRBD1 or TRBD2 for D (6 bases each). The length of the CDR3 is 13 residues. Germline assignment: CDR1 SGHTA and CDR2 FQGNSA. V was shortened by 4 bases and J by 11 bases, with 16 bases between the two germline ends.